The rows below give T cell receptor beta chains drawn from one sample of a study of T cell changes during pregnancy in multiple sclerosis. Assay: immunoSEQ multiplex PCR; the TCRdb copy retains only in-frame clones and omits some. This table has approximately 47,000 clones, about 94% appearing once. Material: CD4+ T cells from peripheral blood mononuclear cells, obtained in the first trimester of pregnancy. The receptors originated from a female donor with multiple sclerosis, enrolled in a pregnancy study. Both conserved end residues are part of each CDR3. A D gene is named only where the DNA matches it firmly. Only part of the rows carry a size: once, few, many, or a class if the clone is expanded.

NA	TRBD1	TRBV7-8	TRBJ1-4	TGTGCCAGCAGCTTAGCCGGGACAGAAGGAAAACTGTTTTTT	CASSLAGTEGKLFF
NA	TRBD1	TRBV5-1	TRBJ1-2	TGCGCCAGCAGCTTGGAGGGACAGACCTATGGCTACACCTTC	CASSLEGQTYGYTF
NA	TRBD1	TRBV19	TRBJ2-7	TGTGCCAGTAGTCGCCGGGACAGGGGATACGAGCAGTACTTC	CASSRRDRGYEQYF
NA	TRBD2	TRBV7-9	TRBJ2-5	TGTGCCAGCAGCTTAGTCCGGACTAGTGGTTTGTTGACCCAGTACTTC	CASSLVRTSGLLTQYF
NA	TRBD1	TRBV14	TRBJ2-7	TGTGCCAGCAGCGTGGGGGACAGTCGCTACGAGCAGTACTTC	CASSVGDSRYEQYF
NA	NA	TRBV19	TRBJ2-5	TGTGCCAGTAGTATTCAGGCCTGGAAGACCCAGTACTTC	CASSIQAWKTQYF
NA	TRBD2	TRBV29-1	TRBJ2-3	TGCAGCGTTTTCTTAGCGGGGGGTCATACGCAGTATTTT	CSVFLAGGHTQYF
NA	TRBD1	TRBV19	TRBJ1-4	TGTGCCAGTAGTATAGGACCGGGACAGTTGAATGAAAAACTGTTTTTT	CASSIGPGQLNEKLFF
NA	TRBD1	TRBV11-2	TRBJ2-5	TGTGCCAGCAGCTTGTTACAGGGGTACCAAGAGACCCAGTACTTC	CASSLLQGYQETQYF
NA	NA	TRBV5-1	TRBJ1-1	TGCGCCAGCAGCCCGCCAGGCGGGGAAGCTTTCTTT	CASSPPGGEAFF
NA	TRBD2	TRBV5-4	TRBJ2-5	TGTGCCAGCAGCAGTATCGGGACTAGCGGGGAGACCCAGTACTTC	CASSSIGTSGETQYF
NA	TRBD1	TRBV9	TRBJ1-2	TGTGCCAGCAGCGTGGGGACAGGCCGGCTCTATGGCTACACCTTC	CASSVGTGRLYGYTF
once	NA	TRBV11-2	TRBJ2-2	TGTGCCAGCAGCCCTGTTGAGGAATTACCCCCCGGGGAGCTGTTTTTT	CASSPVEELPPGELFF
NA	NA	TRBV5-1	TRBJ2-6	TGCGCCAGCAATCCTACCTTAGTCGGCTCTGGGGCCAACGTCCTGACTTTC	CASNPTLVGSGANVLTF
NA	TRBD2	TRBV11-1	TRBJ2-7	TGTGCCAGCAGCTCCGGACTAGGGCCCTACGAGCAGTACTTC	CASSSGLGPYEQYF
NA	TRBD2	TRBV7-2	TRBJ2-7	TGTGCCAGCAGCCAGCCACGGACTAGCGGGTTCCTCTACGAGCAGTACTTC	CASSQPRTSGFLYEQYF
NA	NA	TRBV4-1	TRBJ2-7	TGCGCCAGCAGCCAAGGGGGAGCCCGCGAGCAGTACTTC	CASSQGGAREQYF
NA	TRBD1	TRBV7-8	TRBJ1-2	TGTGCCAGCAGCGCCGGGACAGGGGAGTTGGGTTGGGGCTACACCTTC	CASSAGTGELGWGYTF
NA	NA	TRBV19	TRBJ2-3	TGTGCCAGTAGGCTTACGGGACACCCTACGGGAGATACGCAGTATTTT	CASRLTGHPTGDTQYF
once	NA	TRBV5-1	TRBJ2-7	TGCGCCAGCAGCTTGGGAGGTACGGGAAACTACGAGCAGTACTTC	CASSLGGTGNYEQYF
NA	NA	TRBV6-5	TRBJ1-1	TGTGCCACCAAGAAACTCCGTAACACTGAAGCTTTCTTT	CATKKLRNTEAFF
NA	NA	TRBV9	TRBJ1-2	TGTGCCAGCAGCACGGGACCCAGGAGGGATCCTAGGGGCTACACCTTC	CASSTGPRRDPRGYTF
NA	NA	TRBV27	TRBJ1-5	TGTGCCAGCAGCCTTAGATTCCCCAATGGGCCCCAGCATTTT	CASSLRFPNGPQHF
NA	NA	TRBV6-1	TRBJ1-2	TGTGCCACCACATACACACCTCAAGCTAACTATGGCTACACCTTC	CATTYTPQANYGYTF
NA	TRBD1	TRBV10-3	TRBJ1-6	TGTGCCGCAAGGGGACAGCTCTATAATTCACCCCTCCACTTT	CAARGQLYNSPLHF
NA	TRBD1	TRBV25-1	TRBJ1-1	TGTGCCAGCGTCGGACAGGCGACTATAACTGAAGCTTTCTTT	CASVGQATITEAFF
NA	NA	TRBV16	TRBJ2-1	TGTGCCAGCAGCCAATCGAAGACAGGGACTTGGAATGAGCAGTTCTTC	CASSQSKTGTWNEQFF
once	NA	TRBV7-8	TRBJ2-5	TGTGCCAGCAGCTCCGCTATACCCACGGAGACCCAGTACTTC	CASSSAIPTETQYF